The 14 T cell receptor beta chains given below trace back to one sample, sequenced in a study of blood T cell repertoires in COVID-19. Using immunoSEQ multiplex PCR, the repertoire was profiled, and TCRdb retains in-frame clones only, with some absent. The sample lists 200,000 to 250,000 clones, about 88% seen once, with 0.98% in the top ten. Sequenced: peripheral blood. The receptors stem from a man aged 35 to 55 with acute or convalescent COVID-19.

The chain combines TRBV4-1 with TRBJ2-7; 7 bases map to TRBD1. The CDR3 length is 15 residues. Germline V gene sequence: CDR1 MGHRA, CDR2 YSYEKL. The V gene end was trimmed by 5 bases and the J gene end by 3 bases; junction bases not matched to a gene: 10. CDR3 nucleotide sequence: TGCGCCAGCAGCTCCAAGGACAGGTTCGGCTACGAGCAGTACTTC. As protein: CASSSKDRFGYEQYF.

CDR3 protein: CASSAQGIDEAFF. The DNA for the CDR3 is TGTGCCAGCAGCGCACAGGGGATTGATGAAGCTTTCTTT. The chain joins TRBV9 to TRBJ1-1; 7 bases agree with TRBD1. The CDR3 spans 13 residues. The V and J ends lost 3 bases and 7 bases, in that order; junction bases with no gene match: 6. CDR1 is SGDLS and CDR2 is YYNGEE in the germline V gene.

Only one count was recorded for this clone. The chain is built from TRBV6-2 or TRBV6-3 and TRBJ1-5; D gene unclear. Per the germline V gene, CDR1 is MNHEY and CDR2 is SVGEGT. This CDR3 is 15 amino acids long. The germline V and J ends were trimmed by 5 bases and 6 bases, with 17 bases remaining between them. For the CDR3, the DNA is TGTGCCAGCAGTACTAACAGAGAAGGAGGTCAGCCCCAGCATTTT. Its translation is CASSTNREGGQPQHF.

V is TRBV2 and J is TRBJ1-2, with 8 bases identical to TRBD1. This CDR3 region has 13 residues. CDR1 and CDR2 (germline): SNHLY, FYNNEI. V lost 8 bases, J lost 3 bases, and 5 bases stayed unmatched. In DNA form, the CDR3 reads TGTGCCAGCCGGACAGGGTTAGACTATGGCTACACCTTC. Its translation: CASRTGLDYGYTF.

The chain uses TRBV13 and TRBJ2-7, with D possibly being TRBD1 (7 bases). There are 16 residues in the CDR3. Germline V gene lookup returns CDR1 PRHDT and CDR2 FYEKMQ (reference sequence). V was clipped by 0 bases and J by 0 bases, with 12 bases between them. The CDR3 loop is CASSLGQGGHSYEQYF. CDR3 in DNA: TGTGCCAGCAGCTTAGGCCAGGGGGGCCACTCCTACGAGCAGTACTTC.

V usage is TRBV30 and J usage is TRBJ1-6; no reliable D call. CDR3 length equals 16 residues. CDR1 and CDR2 from the germline V gene are GTSNPN and SVGIG (reference sequence). V was trimmed by 4 bases and J by 3 bases, leaving 16 bases between them. The CDR3 sequence: CAWMSKEILYNSPLHF. In nucleotides, the CDR3 is TGTGCCTGGATGTCCAAGGAGATACTCTATAATTCACCCCTCCACTTT.

The rearrangement links TRBV5-6 to TRBJ1-1; 9 bases match TRBD1. CDR3 length: 16 amino acids. V dropped 2 bases and J dropped 5; count of bases not matched to a gene: 10. Germline CDR1 SGHDT, CDR2 YYEEEE. The CDR3 loop is CASSFVDRGFKTEAFF. As DNA, the CDR3 is TGTGCCAGCAGCTTTGTGGACAGGGGATTCAAAACTGAAGCTTTCTTT.

The J gene is TRBJ2-7, the V gene TRBV5-7, with TRBD1 matching over 7 bases. TRBV5-7 is an open reading frame whose function is uncertain. V was pared by 4 bases and J by 9 bases, with 7 bases of the junction left unmatched. This CDR3 has 12 amino acids. CDR3 DNA sequence: TGTGCCAGCAGCGGTAGGGGGCGCTGGCAGTACTTC. Its protein is CASSGRGRWQYF.

As concerns this clone: A junction boundary mismatches the germline segment, possibly from a read error. The chain carries TRBV10-3 and TRBJ1-1, with D tentatively TRBD1 (6 bases). In germline, CDR1 is ENHRY, CDR2 SYGVKD. The CDR3 runs 14 residues. In DNA, the CDR3 is TGTGCCATCAGGGAGGGGGGGACGAACGCTGAAGCTTTCTTT. Protein: CAIREGGTNAEAFF.

This clone was counted only a few times. The chain is built from TRBV4-2 and TRBJ2-7; TRBD1 is a possible D gene (6 bases). CDR1 and CDR2 (germline): LGHNA, YNFKEQ. There are 14 residues in the CDR3. Trimming pared 2 bases from V and 4 bases from J, leaving 12 bases between. DNA for the CDR3: TGTGCCAGCAGCCAATATGCAGGGGTGTACGAGCAGTACTTC. Translated: CASSQYAGVYEQYF.

This clone is a singleton in its sample. The chain joins TRBV30 to TRBJ1-1; D perhaps matches TRBD1 (6 bases). The CDR3 sequence is 13 residues long. V was trimmed by 0 bases and J by 11 bases, leaving 16 bases between them. Germline V gives CDR1 GTSNPN, CDR2 SVGIG (reference sequence). Written as DNA, the CDR3 is TGTGCCTGGAGTGTACAGGGTAGTATGTCGGCTTTCTTT. It translates to CAWSVQGSMSAFF.

The chain combines TRBV12-3 or TRBV12-4 with TRBJ2-1, with D uncertain. Between the trimmed V and J ends, which lost 3 bases and 12 bases, there was a span of 9 bases. This CDR3 comprises 11 residues. CDR3 loop: CASSFIERQFF. Here the CDR3 DNA reads TGTGCCAGCAGTTTCATAGAAAGGCAGTTCTTC.

The chain joins TRBV28 to TRBJ1-5; 8 nucleotides line up with TRBD1. This CDR3 region has 16 residues. Trimming removed 6 bases from V and 4 bases from J; junction bases left unmatched: 11. Germline V lookup: CDR1 MDHEN, CDR2 SYDVKM. The DNA for the CDR3 is TGTGCCAGCAGGCCGGCCGGGACAGGTACTAATCAGCCCCAGCATTTT. It specifies CASRPAGTGTNQPQHF.

The chain couples TRBV18 to TRBJ1-2, with TRBD1 matching 8 bases. The CDR3 sequence is 16 residues long. The germline gives CDR1 KGHSH, CDR2 LQKENI. V lost 6 bases, J lost 6 bases, and 15 bases stayed unmatched. The CDR3: CASSLSQGASSNGYTF. The CDR3, as DNA: TGTGCCAGCTCCCTATCCCAGGGGGCCAGTTCGAATGGCTACACCTTC.